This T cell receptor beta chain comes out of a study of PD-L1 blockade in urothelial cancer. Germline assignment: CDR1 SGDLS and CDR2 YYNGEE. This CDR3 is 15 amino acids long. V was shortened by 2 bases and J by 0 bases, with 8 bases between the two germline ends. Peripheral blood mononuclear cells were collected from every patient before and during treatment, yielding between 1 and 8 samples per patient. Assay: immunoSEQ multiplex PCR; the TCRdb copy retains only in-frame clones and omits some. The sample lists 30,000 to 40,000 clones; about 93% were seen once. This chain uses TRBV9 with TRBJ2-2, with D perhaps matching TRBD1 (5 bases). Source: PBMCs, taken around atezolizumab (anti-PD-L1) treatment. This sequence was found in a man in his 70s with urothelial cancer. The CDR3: CASSVGHSNTGELFF. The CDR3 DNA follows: TGTGCCAGCAGCGTTGGACACTCGAACACCGGGGAGCTGTTTTTT.